This T cell receptor beta chain is drawn from a study of T cells after yellow fever vaccination. Study-level background: Preparation of the low-cell-number fractions used SMART-Seq v4 Ultra Low Input.

MiXCR, applied by TCRdb to the 5' RACE reads, yields one record per CDR3 protein. The data show approximately 160,000 distinct CDR3 sequences, approximately 9.9% seen once. The germline V gene has CDR1 MNHNS and CDR2 SASEGT. The V and J ends lost 2 bases and 3 bases respectively, with 32 bases between them. This CDR3 comprises 21 residues. The chain couples TRBV6-1 to TRBJ2-7; D unclear. The sequenced sample was CD8+ T cells sorted from PBMCs, obtained 45 days after the yellow fever booster vaccination. This receptor was obtained from a man between 18 and 29 years old who received the YFV17D yellow fever vaccine. DNA of the CDR3: TGTGCCAGCAGTGAATTCTCCCGGCCGGCAGTCGCCTGGGCTGCTCTCTACGAGCAGTACTTC. Translation: CASSEFSRPAVAWAALYEQYF.